The sequence of this T cell receptor (beta chain) was determined in a study of T cells in tuberculosis. Study background: PBMC were archived before or within 7 days of starting treatment.

Time point given: new active TB diagnosis, blood taken before or within 7 days of starting treatment. On average roughly 90,000 T cells per donor were immunosequenced. About this clone: Its antigen remains unknown.

Data came from immunoSEQ multiplex PCR; TCRdb stores just in-frame clones and leaves some out. The sample contains more than 20,000 clones, approximately 86% of which appear only once. V dropped 10 bases and J dropped 5; count of bases not matched to a gene: 7. The CDR3 extends over 12 amino acids. Germline CDR1 MNHEY, CDR2 SMNVEV (reference sequence). Study-wide findings and caveats: Selection depended on which cryopreserved specimens were available.

This clonotype was obtained from an adult with tuberculosis. The chain has TRBV27 and TRBJ2-7, with TRBD1 identical over 8 bases. The source material was PBMCs, sampled at tuberculosis diagnosis. The CDR3 protein is CATMGQDDEQYF. CDR3 nucleotides: TGTGCCACTATGGGACAGGATGACGAGCAGTACTTC.